This T cell receptor (beta chain) was sequenced in a study of blood T cell repertoires in COVID-19. CDR1 is SGHAT, CDR2 FQNNGV, per germline. CDR3 length: 14 residues. Of note for this clone: Germline is not matched at one junction end, which may reflect a read error.

Per the authors' pipeline: Reference gene primer amplification gave nucleated cell count estimates. Here immunoSEQ multiplex PCR was the method, and the copy in TCRdb shows in-frame clones only, minus some. V and J calls and clone size are copied from that table; D and trimming were computed from the DNA. Of about 170,000 clones in the sample, 92% are singletons; the top ten hold nearly 5%. Sequencing was carried out using peripheral blood. The chain links TRBV11-2 to TRBJ2-7; no reliable D call. The source of this sequence is a man aged 30 to 39 with COVID-19, enrolled during active disease. The CDR3 is CASSSPPYTLRVDF. The CDR3 DNA is TGTGCCAGCAGCTCCCCCCCTTATACGCTACGGGTAGACTTC. Combining the CDR3 with reference TRBV11-2 and TRBJ2-7 gives the whole variable domain EAGVAQSPRYKIIEKRQSVAFWCNPISGHATLYWYQQILGQGPKLLIQFQNNGVVDDSQLPKDRFSAERLKGVDSTLKIQPAKLEDSAVYLCASSSPPYTLRVDFGPGTRLTVT.